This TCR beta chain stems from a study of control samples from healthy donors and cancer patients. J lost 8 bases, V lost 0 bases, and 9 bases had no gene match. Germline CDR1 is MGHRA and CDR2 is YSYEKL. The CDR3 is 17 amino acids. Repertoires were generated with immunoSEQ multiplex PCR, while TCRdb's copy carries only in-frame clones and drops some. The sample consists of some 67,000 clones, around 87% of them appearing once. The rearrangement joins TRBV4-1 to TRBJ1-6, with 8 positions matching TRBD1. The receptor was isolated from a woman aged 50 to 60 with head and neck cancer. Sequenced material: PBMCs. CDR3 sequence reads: CASSQDSQGAQYSPLHF. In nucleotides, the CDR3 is TGCGCCAGCAGCCAAGATTCCCAGGGGGCACAATATTCACCCCTCCACTTT.